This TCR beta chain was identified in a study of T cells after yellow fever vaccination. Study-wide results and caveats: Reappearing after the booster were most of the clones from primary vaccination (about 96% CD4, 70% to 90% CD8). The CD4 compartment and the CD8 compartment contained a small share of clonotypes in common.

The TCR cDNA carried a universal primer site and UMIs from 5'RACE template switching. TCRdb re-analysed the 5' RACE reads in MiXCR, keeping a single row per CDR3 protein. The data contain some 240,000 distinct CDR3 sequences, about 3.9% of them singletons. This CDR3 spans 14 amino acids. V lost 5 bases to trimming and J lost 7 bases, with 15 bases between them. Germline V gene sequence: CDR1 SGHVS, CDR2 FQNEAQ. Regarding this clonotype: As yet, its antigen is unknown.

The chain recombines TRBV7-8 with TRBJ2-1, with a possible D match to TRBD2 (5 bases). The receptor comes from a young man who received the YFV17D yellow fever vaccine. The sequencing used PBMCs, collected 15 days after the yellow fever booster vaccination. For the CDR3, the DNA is TGTGCCAGCAGCGCGGGCCGCGTGATGAATGAGCAGTTCTTC. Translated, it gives CASSAGRVMNEQFF.